Below, 22 T cell receptor beta chains from the same sample are listed, as sequenced in a study of control samples from healthy donors and cancer patients. The repertoire was sequenced with immunoSEQ multiplex PCR; TCRdb's copy has only in-frame clones and lacks some. The sample carries 90,000 to 120,000 clones, about 80% recorded once. Material for sequencing was blood. Source of these receptors: a man aged 18 to 29 in good health.

The chain recombines TRBV28 with TRBJ1-4; D perhaps matches TRBD1 (5 bases). Trimming cost V 3 bases and J 11 bases, with 7 bases left between them. Germline V gene lookup returns CDR1 MDHEN and CDR2 SYDVKM. The CDR3 contains 11 residues. The CDR3 loop is CASSLEGKLFF. In DNA form, the CDR3 reads TGTGCCAGCAGTTTGGAGGGGAAACTGTTTTTT.

This chain links TRBV4-1 with TRBJ2-5, with 11 bases aligning to TRBD1. The CDR3 spans 16 residues. Germline-derived CDR1 and CDR2 are MGHRA and YSYEKL. J lost 2 bases, V lost 4 bases, and 6 bases had no gene match. The CDR3 DNA reads as TGCGCCAGCAGCCTCGGACAGGGGGCTCATCAAGAGACCCAGTACTTC. Translating gives CASSLGQGAHQETQYF.

The chain joins TRBV12-5 to TRBJ2-4; TRBD1 or TRBD2 may be the D gene (5 bases each). This CDR3 comprises 16 residues. Trimming removed 2 bases at V and 6 bases at J, with 17 bases between. Germline CDR1 reads LGHNT; CDR2 reads FRNRAP. CDR3 bases: TGTGCTAGTGGTTTGAGGTTAAGAGGGGCCGCAAACATTCAGTACTTC. Translation: CASGLRLRGAANIQYF.

The table lists this clone with a count of one. The chain uses TRBV9 and TRBJ1-2, with no clear D. This CDR3 contains 15 residues. Trimming removed 0 bases at V and 4 bases at J, with 13 bases between. The V gene's germline CDR1 is SGDLS and CDR2 YYNGEE. The CDR3 nucleotides are TGTGCCAGCAGCGTAGGGGCGTTGGAAGCCTATGGCTACACCTTC. Translation: CASSVGALEAYGYTF.

The gene calls are TRBV7-9 and TRBJ1-2; a weak D match, TRBD1 (5 bases). Between the trimmed V and J ends, which lost 5 bases and 6 bases, there was a span of 16 bases. Germline loops: CDR1 SEHNR, CDR2 FQNEAQ (reference sequence). This CDR3 has 14 amino acids. The CDR3 DNA sequence: TGTGCCAGCAGCCCATGGGGGTCTGGGAATGGCTACACCTTC. As protein: CASSPWGSGNGYTF.

This clone appeared once. The chain couples TRBV5-1 to TRBJ2-1, with TRBD1 matching 10 bases. The germline V gene encodes CDR1 SGHRS and CDR2 YFSETQ. The CDR3 sequence is 16 residues long. V trimming: 3 bases; J trimming: 3 bases; junction bases outside the gene matches: 6. Here the CDR3 reads CASSSKGTGDYNEQFF. In DNA form, the CDR3 reads TGCGCCAGCAGCTCTAAGGGGACAGGGGACTACAATGAGCAGTTCTTC.

V gene TRBV13 combines with J gene TRBJ2-3; D call uncertain. Trimming took 0 bases from V and 5 from J, leaving 3 bases between them. This CDR3 is 12 amino acids long. Germline CDR1 reads PRHDT; CDR2 reads FYEKMQ (reference sequence). The CDR3 reads CASSLGIDTQYF. In DNA, the CDR3 is TGTGCCAGCAGCTTAGGGATAGATACGCAGTATTTT.

J is TRBJ1-5 and V is TRBV5-6; maybe TRBD1 (5 bases). V lost 3 bases, J lost 4 bases, and 8 bases lay in between. Germline lookup yields CDR1 SGHDT and CDR2 YYEEEE. The CDR3 totals 13 residues. In DNA, the CDR3 is TGTGCCAGCAGCTGGGACGGAAATCAGCCCCAGCATTTT. As protein: CASSWDGNQPQHF.

V and J are TRBV18 and TRBJ2-1; TRBD2 might be the D (6 bases). This CDR3 has 17 amino acids. Per the germline V gene, CDR1 is KGHSH and CDR2 is LQKENI. V lost 0 bases and J lost 4, with 16 bases in between. In nucleotides, the CDR3 is TGTGCCAGCTCACCACCGTTCGTGGGGACTGGTTACAATGAGCAGTTCTTC. It encodes CASSPPFVGTGYNEQFF.

The V call is TRBV30, the J call TRBJ1-4, with 12 bases lining up with TRBD1. The CDR3 loop spans 17 amino acids. Germline CDR1 reads GTSNPN; CDR2 reads SVGIG (reference sequence). V shed 4 bases and J 8 bases; nucleotides not matched to a gene: 14. CDR3 DNA: TGTGCCTGGAATACCGGGACAGGGGGCGCGAGTGGGGAAAAACTGTTTTTT. Translation gives CAWNTGTGGASGEKLFF.

The chain employs TRBV7-2 and TRBJ2-2; TRBD1 agrees at 7 bases. Germline CDR1 and CDR2: SGHTA and FQGNSA. There are 17 residues in the CDR3. The V gene end was trimmed by 5 bases and the J gene end by 0 bases; junction bases not matched to a gene: 9. CDR3 sequence reads: CASSISGQSSNTGELFF. DNA for the CDR3: TGTGCCAGCAGCATATCGGGACAGTCTTCGAACACCGGGGAGCTGTTTTTT.

This chain connects TRBV7-9 to TRBJ2-3, with D uncertain. From germline, CDR1 is SEHNR and CDR2 FQNEAQ (reference sequence). The CDR3 runs to 13 residues. Between the trimmed V and J ends, which lost 5 bases and 4 bases, there was a span of 10 bases. The CDR3 sequence is CASSQPWADTQYF. CDR3 nucleotide sequence: TGTGCCAGCAGCCAACCATGGGCAGATACGCAGTATTTT.

In its sample, this clone was seen once. The chain combines TRBV28 with TRBJ2-7; 9 nucleotides agree with TRBD1. Germline CDR1 and CDR2: MDHEN and SYDVKM. The length of the CDR3 is 14 residues. V was clipped by 5 bases and J by 6 bases; unmatched bases: 8. Here the CDR3 reads CASSIYRGLGEQYF. The CDR3 DNA reads TGTGCCAGCAGTATATACAGGGGGCTCGGCGAGCAGTACTTC.

The chain is built from TRBV30 and TRBJ1-1; 8 bases agree with TRBD1. Germline V CDR1 and CDR2: GTSNPN, SVGIG (reference sequence). Germline trimming cut 1 base from V and 7 bases from J; bases unmatched to any gene: 11. The CDR3 covers 15 residues. Here the CDR3 reads CAWSAGTGHYSEAFF. In nucleotides, the CDR3 is TGTGCCTGGAGTGCCGGGACAGGTCATTACAGTGAAGCTTTCTTT.

The gene calls are TRBV27 and TRBJ1-2; a weak D match, TRBD1 (5 bases). Germline-derived CDR1 and CDR2 are MNHEY and SMNVEV (reference sequence). The V end lost 5 bases, the J end lost 6 bases, and 16 bases lay between the germline ends. The CDR3 is made up of 14 amino acids. The CDR3 spells CASSQRDLRNGYTF. CDR3 sequence (DNA): TGTGCCAGCAGTCAGCGGGACTTGAGGAATGGCTACACCTTC.

The rearrangement links TRBV6-2 or TRBV6-3 to TRBJ2-1, with D unresolved. V lost 0 bases to trimming and J lost 5 bases, with 5 bases between them. CDR1 MNHEY and CDR2 SVGEGT come from the germline V gene. This CDR3 contains 13 residues. This CDR3 is CASSYSNDNEQFF. The CDR3 DNA is TGTGCCAGCAGTTACTCTAACGACAATGAGCAGTTCTTC.

This clone was recorded once. The rearrangement joins TRBV13 to TRBJ2-7; D is unresolved. The V gene's germline CDR1 is PRHDT and CDR2 FYEKMQ (reference sequence). V gave up 5 bases and J gave up 1 base, with 9 bases separating them. The CDR3 is 13 residues long. The CDR3, as DNA: TGTGCCAGCAGCATCTCACCGTCCTACGAGCAGTACTTC. Protein product: CASSISPSYEQYF. Together with reference TRBV13 and TRBJ2-7, the CDR3 gives the full variable domain: AAGVIQSPRHLIKEKRETATLKCYPIPRHDTVYWYQQGPGQDPQFLISFYEKMQSDKGSIPDRFSAQQFSDYHSELNMSSLELGDSALYFCASSISPSYEQYFGPGTRLTVT.

The genes are TRBV6-2 or TRBV6-3 and TRBJ2-2; D is unclear. The CDR3 contains 16 residues. Germline CDR1 reads MNHEY; CDR2 reads SVGEGT. V was cut by 5 bases and J by 4 bases, with 17 bases left in between. The DNA for the CDR3 is TGTGCCAGCAGTCCCCCCGAATCAGGAATCACCGGGGAGCTGTTTTTT. Its protein product is CASSPPESGITGELFF.

V gene TRBV25-1 combines with J gene TRBJ1-2; TRBD1 aligns across 9 bases. V was pared by 2 bases and J by 6 bases, with 13 bases of the junction left unmatched. From germline, CDR1 is MGHDK and CDR2 SYGVNS. The CDR3 contains 17 residues. In nucleotides, the CDR3 is TGTGCCAGCAGTGAAATGGTTGGGGGACAGGGCGTGCATGGCTACACCTTC. Amino acid sequence: CASSEMVGGQGVHGYTF.

The rearrangement joins TRBV7-8 to TRBJ1-1; perhaps TRBD1 as D (5 bases). CDR1 is SGHVS, CDR2 FQNEAQ, per germline. The germline V and J ends were trimmed by 0 bases and 5 bases, with 10 bases remaining between them. The CDR3 sequence is 14 residues long. The CDR3 loop reads CASSLARSGTEAFF. The CDR3 DNA reads as TGTGCCAGCAGCTTAGCGCGGTCAGGGACTGAAGCTTTCTTT.

This clone was seen once. This chain links TRBV5-5 with TRBJ2-2, with 10 bases lining up with TRBD2. V was pared by 3 bases and J by 5 bases, with 7 bases of the junction left unmatched. The CDR3 totals 16 residues. Germline CDR1 SGHKS, CDR2 YYEKEE (reference sequence). In DNA, the CDR3 is TGTGCCAGCAGCTACTTAGCGGGGGGCAGTACCGGGGAGCTGTTTTTT. It is translated as CASSYLAGGSTGELFF.

Comments on this clone: At one end the junction does not follow the germline gene, possibly because of a read error. This chain uses TRBV6-5 with TRBJ2-4; D gene uncertain. The CDR3 is 16 amino acids. From germline, CDR1 is MNHEY and CDR2 SVGAGI. The CDR3 sequence: CASRYFVDGGENIQYF. DNA of the CDR3: TGTGCCAGCAGGTACTTTGTTGACGGTGGGGAAAACATTCAGTACTTC.